The source of this T cell receptor beta chain is a study of T cells in Graves' hyperthyroidism and ophthalmopathy. Trimming cost V 6 bases and J 5 bases; bases outside gene matches: 3. The CDR3 consists of 13 residues. Germline CDR1 ENHRY, CDR2 SYGVKD. This clonotype was seen many times. The TCR beta CDR3 regions underwent amplification using RNA transcripts as the source. The primer set for the first-round RT-PCR of the TCR CDR3 was HTBI. TCRdb reprocessed the multiplex PCR reads with MiXCR, giving one entry per CDR3 protein. The table lists about 420,000 distinct CDR3 sequences, roughly 13% of them singletons.

The sequence was obtained from a woman aged 18-29 years with Graves' hyperthyroidism. The sequencing sample was made of blood. The chain combines TRBV10-3 with TRBJ1-1, with 10 bases fitting TRBD1. CDR3 nucleotide sequence: TGTGCCATCAGGGACAGGGGGAGGACTGAAGCTTTCTTT. Its protein product is CAIRDRGRTEAFF.